The 20 T cell receptor beta chains presented below share a single source sample, sequenced in a study of low-dose radiotherapy and immunotherapy resistance in tumors. Noted time point: before trial treatment. Primers targeting TRAV and TRBV primed first-strand cDNA, covering alpha and beta chains. The PCR that amplified TCRs ran for around 22 cycles, relying on a constant-region primer and a V-primer adapter. Each CDR3 protein is one row after TCRdb ran MiXCR on the reads. This sample has 45,000 to 75,000 distinct CDR3 sequences, with roughly a quarter found just once. Sequenced material: PBMCs, taken before treatment. All receptors derive from a male donor with prostate cancer.

This clonotype was counted ten times or more. The CDR3 DNA is TGTGCCACCACGACAGGCCCGAACACCGGGGAGCTGTTTTTT. It is translated as CATTTGPNTGELFF. The V and J genes are TRBV28 and TRBJ2-2, with D perhaps matching TRBD1 (6 bases). CDR3 length: 14 amino acids. Deletions cut 10 bases from V and 0 bases from J, with 12 bases between. CDR1 MDHEN and CDR2 SYDVKM come from the germline V gene.

This clonotype is deemed medium-sized (0.01 to 0.1%). The chain links TRBV6-6 to TRBJ2-5; 12 bases are a match to TRBD2. The CDR3 contains 16 residues. Germline V lookup: CDR1 MNHNY, CDR2 SVGAGI (reference sequence). V shed 6 bases, J shed 3 bases, and the junction held 8 bases outside the gene matches. The CDR3 is CASSSPGLAGKETQYF. Here the CDR3 DNA reads TGTGCCAGCAGCTCCCCCGGACTAGCGGGAAAAGAGACCCAGTACTTC.

In its sample, this clonotype was seen many times. This chain links TRBV21-1 with TRBJ2-2; no DNA check was done on the table's D call, TRBD2. TRBV21-1 is described as a pseudogene. The length of the CDR3 is 24 residues. As DNA, the CDR3 is TGTGCCAGCAGCAAAGTAATCGGACAGGATAAAGCCGGGACTAGCGGTCCCTACACCGGGGAGCTGTTTTTT. This encodes CASSKVIGQDKAGTSGPYTGELFF.

The chain employs TRBV10-3 and TRBJ1-2, with D unresolved. Germline-derived CDR1 and CDR2 are ENHRY and SYGVKD. CDR3 size: 15 residues. Trimming shortened V by 4 bases and J by 6 bases, and 18 bases separated the two germline ends. The CDR3 loop reads CAISVGSQRLNGYTF. CDR3 coding DNA: TGTGCCATCAGTGTTGGGTCTCAGCGGCTGAATGGCTACACCTTC.

This clonotype was observed many times. The chain couples TRBV11-2 to TRBJ2-1, with 10 nucleotides matching TRBD2. This CDR3 spans 15 amino acids. J was trimmed by 6 bases and V by 1 base; bases with no gene match: 3. Looked up from germline, CDR1 is SGHAT and CDR2 is FQNNGV. CDR3 in DNA: TGTGCCAGCAGCTTAGGGCTAGCGGGAGCCAATGAGCAGTTCTTC. It is translated as CASSLGLAGANEQFF.

This clonotype was observed many times. The rearrangement uses TRBV28 and TRBJ1-1; TRBD1 matches at 10 bases. Trimming took 6 bases from V and 4 from J; bases not matched to a gene: 5. CDR1 and CDR2 from the germline V gene are MDHEN and SYDVKM. The CDR3 covers 14 residues. The CDR3 loop reads CASRRTGGGTEAFF. In DNA form, the CDR3 reads TGTGCCAGCAGGAGGACAGGGGGAGGCACTGAAGCTTTCTTT.

This clonotype was found a few times. The chain combines TRBV2 with TRBJ1-1; D remains ambiguous. The ends were cut back, 3 bases at V and 11 bases at J, with 10 bases in the middle. Germline V CDR1 and CDR2: SNHLY, FYNNEI. The CDR3 is 11 amino acids. CDR3 sequence reads: CASSEAIWAFF. CDR3 in DNA: TGTGCCAGCAGTGAGGCGATATGGGCTTTCTTT.

The sample holds many counts of this clonotype. The chain employs TRBV20-1 and TRBJ2-7, with unresolved D. This CDR3 comprises 13 residues. Between the trimmed V and J ends, which lost 2 bases and 1 base, there was a span of 9 bases. The germline CDR1 and CDR2 sequences are DFQATT and SNEGSKA (reference sequence). The CDR3 sequence: CSARRPQSYEQYF. In DNA, the CDR3 is TGCAGTGCTAGAAGGCCCCAGTCCTACGAGCAGTACTTC.

This clonotype appeared a few times. V usage is TRBV5-1 and J usage is TRBJ2-1; 12 nucleotides align to TRBD2. The CDR3 runs 15 residues. V shed 4 bases, J shed 7 bases, and the junction held 6 bases outside the gene matches. The V gene's germline CDR1 is SGHRS and CDR2 YFSETQ. The chain's CDR3 is CASSTSGGTINEQFF. Written as DNA, the CDR3 is TGCGCCAGCAGCACTAGCGGGGGGACGATTAATGAGCAGTTCTTC. Full variable domain (remainder filled in from reference TRBV5-1 and TRBJ2-1): KAGVTQTPRYLIKTRGQQVTLSCSPISGHRSVSWYQQTPGQGLQFLFEYFSETQRNKGNFPGRFSGRQFSNSRSEMNVSTLELGDSALYLCASSTSGGTINEQFFGPGTRLTVL.

This clonotype appeared many times. V gene TRBV20-1 combines with J gene TRBJ2-7, with D tentatively TRBD1 (6 bases). The CDR3 is 15 amino acids. V was shortened by 3 bases and J by 4 bases, with 19 bases between the two germline ends. Per the germline V gene, CDR1 is DFQATT and CDR2 is SNEGSKA (reference sequence). CDR3 coding DNA: TGCAGTGCTAGTGTCGGGACACCCGTCGGGTACGAGCAGTACTTC. This gives the protein CSASVGTPVGYEQYF.

The chain joins TRBV10-3 to TRBJ1-4; 10 positions agree with TRBD1. The CDR3 consists of 16 residues. The germline V gene encodes CDR1 ENHRY and CDR2 SYGVKD. V was pared by 4 bases and J by 0 bases, with 2 bases of the junction left unmatched. CDR3 region: CAISGGQGATNEKLFF. The CDR3 DNA reads as TGTGCCATCAGTGGTGGACAGGGGGCAACTAATGAAAAACTGTTTTTT.

This clonotype came up many times. This sequence joins TRBV11-2 and TRBJ2-5, with 7 bases identical to TRBD1. Trimming at V came to 5 bases and at J to 5 bases, leaving 5 bases not matched to a gene. The CDR3 is 13 residues long. Germline V gene lookup returns CDR1 SGHAT and CDR2 FQNNGV. The CDR3 protein is CASSVQGKETQYF. The CDR3 DNA follows: TGTGCCAGCAGCGTACAGGGGAAGGAGACCCAGTACTTC.

This clonotype was seen repeatedly, ten times or more. CDR3 residues: CASSVSPRSGGTADTQYF. The CDR3 DNA is TGTGCCAGCAGCGTATCCCCCCGTAGCGGGGGGACGGCAGATACGCAGTATTTT. The V call is TRBV9, the J call TRBJ2-3, with 10 positions matching TRBD2. The germline V gene encodes CDR1 SGDLS and CDR2 YYNGEE. Losses at the gene ends were 1 base for V and 4 bases for J; bases not matched to a gene: 12. The CDR3 runs to 18 residues.

This clonotype was counted at least ten times. The chain carries TRBV20-1 and TRBJ2-3; D remains ambiguous. Per the germline V gene, CDR1 is DFQATT and CDR2 is SNEGSKA (reference sequence). The CDR3 contains 14 residues. DNA of the CDR3: TGCAGAAAACCCCCCACCCCTAGCACAGATACGCAGTATTTT. This encodes CRKPPTPSTDTQYF.

Ten or more counts support this clonotype. The V call is TRBV12-5, the J call TRBJ2-7; 9 bases map to TRBD2. This CDR3 is built from 15 residues. Per germline, CDR1 LGHNT and CDR2 FRNRAP. J gave up 5 bases and V 3 bases, and 8 bases lay outside the gene matches. In DNA, the CDR3 is TGTGCTAGTGGTTTAATTGTAGCGGGGGTCCACGAGCAGTACTTC. Translated: CASGLIVAGVHEQYF.

This clonotype was seen repeatedly, ten times or more. V and J are TRBV10-3 and TRBJ2-1; perhaps TRBD2 as D (7 bases). V dropped 5 bases and J dropped 5 bases, with 16 bases sitting between them. The CDR3 spans 15 residues. Germline V CDR1 and CDR2: ENHRY, SYGVKD. CDR3 sequence: CAISRLAGANNEQFF. CDR3 nucleotide sequence: TGTGCCATCAGTCGACTGGCGGGGGCTAACAATGAGCAGTTCTTC.

The rearrangement links TRBV3-1 to TRBJ2-3; 7 bases line up with TRBD2. CDR1 and CDR2 from the germline V gene are LGHDT and YNNKEL (reference sequence). The CDR3 sequence is 15 residues long. Trimming removed 3 bases from V and 1 base from J; junction bases left unmatched: 4. CDR3 residues: CASSHRDYRTDTQYF. The CDR3 DNA is TGTGCCAGCAGCCACCGGGACTACCGCACAGATACGCAGTATTTT.

Remarks on this clonotype: Given a far larger clone just one base away, this is likely a sequencing read error. This chain's CDR3 is CDISESGGKPGNTIYF. The DNA of the CDR3 is TGTGACATCAGTGAGTCGGGCGGGAAACCTGGAAACACCATATATTTT. The J gene is TRBJ1-3, the V gene TRBV6-1; unclear D gene. Germline CDR1 and CDR2: MNHNS and SASEGT. The CDR3 loop spans 16 amino acids.

V is TRBV19 and J is TRBJ2-1; a possible D gene is TRBD2 (5 bases). The CDR3 is 13 residues long. CDR1 is LNHDA, CDR2 SQIVND, per germline (reference sequence). Trimming cost V 8 bases and J 3 bases, with 11 bases left between them. CDR3 sequence: CASGGLFYNEQFF. For the CDR3, the DNA is TGTGCCAGTGGAGGACTTTTCTACAATGAGCAGTTCTTC.

This clonotype was found many times. The chain has TRBV10-3 and TRBJ2-5; 7 bases align to TRBD2. The CDR3 covers 15 residues. Trimming at V came to 3 bases and at J to 0 bases, leaving 4 bases not matched to a gene. Germline V gene sequence: CDR1 ENHRY, CDR2 SYGVKD. CDR3 sequence (DNA): TGTGCCATCAGTGAAAGCGGGGCAGACCAAGAGACCCAGTACTTC. Translated: CAISESGADQETQYF.